The source of this T cell receptor beta chain is a study of Graves' ophthalmopathy and Graves' hyperthyroidism. Study findings and constraints: Using a 13-signature model, the authors split ophthalmopathy from stable hyperthyroidism, with about 88% sensitivity and about 80% specificity. Blood was where most expanded thyroid clonotypes above 0.001 frequency also turned up.

Using RNA transcripts, the TCR beta CDR3 regions were amplified. The library came from an HTBI-primed first-round RT-PCR and a second-round multiplex PCR. From the multiplex PCR reads, TCRdb called clonotypes with MiXCR, one entry per CDR3 protein. This table holds about 590,000 distinct CDR3 sequences, less than 40% found once. Germline CDR1 reads GTSNPN; CDR2 reads SVGIG (reference sequence). The V end lost 3 bases, the J end lost 0 bases, and 9 bases lay between the germline ends. The CDR3 is made up of 14 amino acids. Aged 18 to 65, the patients with hyperthyroidism had under 2 months' duration and were newly diagnosed. This clonotype was counted a few times. Its antigen is currently unknown.

The V and J genes are TRBV30 and TRBJ1-3, with no clear D. The sequenced sample was peripheral blood or thyroid tissue (not recorded which). This receptor was taken from an adult man with Graves' hyperthyroidism. The CDR3 sequence is CAWRGIHSGNTIYF. The CDR3 DNA sequence: TGTGCCTGGAGAGGGATCCACTCTGGAAACACCATATATTTT.